This is a list of T cell receptor beta chains from one sample in a study of T-cell memory formation after mild COVID-19. Using its own MiXCR run on the 5' RACE reads, TCRdb lists one record per CDR3 protein. The sample lists about half a million distinct CDR3 sequences; roughly 20% were seen once. The source material was PBMCs or a T cell subset sorted from them (not recorded which). Receptors were obtained from an adult woman who had mild COVID-19 (a few samples of this study predate the infection). Cell type and time point are not known. The CDR3 runs from the conserved cysteine through the conserved F or W. D genes are given only for firm matches. Clone size is given for some rows only: seen once, a few or many times, or a class if the clone is expanded.

TRBJ2-7 TRBV20-1 few TRBD1 14 TGCAGTGCAAACACCAGGGGGAACTTCTACGAGCAGTACTTC CSANTRGNFYEQYF
TRBJ2-5 TRBV5-1 many . 14 TGCGCCAGCAGCCCGGGGACAAACCAAGAGACCCAGTACTTC CASSPGTNQETQYF
TRBJ2-7 TRBV9 few . 15 TGTGCCAGCAGTGAGGGGCCTACTGAGGAGGACGAGCAGTACTTC CASSEGPTEEDEQYF
TRBJ1-2 TRBV19 many . 13 TGTGCCAGTGGGCCACGGGGCGGACATGGCTACACCTTC CASGPRGGHGYTF
TRBJ2-1 TRBV7-6 . TRBD2 18 TGTGCCAGCAGCGATGGACTAGCGGAAACAAGCTCCTACAATGAGCAGTTCTTC CASSDGLAETSSYNEQFF
TRBJ1-1 TRBV25-1 few . 16 TGTGCCAGCAGTGCACTCCGGGACACAGAGAACACTGAAGCTTTCTTT CASSALRDTENTEAFF
TRBJ1-2 TRBV3-1 . . 17 TGTGCCAGCAGCCAAGATCTGTCCCCGACTGACGTCTATGGCTACACCTTC CASSQDLSPTDVYGYTF
TRBJ2-1 TRBV25-1 few . 13 TGTGCCAGCAGTGAATATTCGGGGAATGAGCAGTTCTTC CASSEYSGNEQFF
TRBJ2-5 TRBV7-6 few . 14 TGTGCCAGCAGCTTAGCTCGACCGGGCGGGACCCAGTACTTC CASSLARPGGTQYF
TRBJ2-1 TRBV19 few . 13 TGTGCCAGTAGTGCCGGGGGCTACAATGAGCAGTTCTTC CASSAGGYNEQFF
TRBJ1-1 TRBV6-2/TRBV6-3 . . 14 TGTGCCAGCAGTTACTCGATCGGGGTTGCTGAAGCTTTCTTT CASSYSIGVAEAFF
TRBJ2-7 TRBV4-2 . . 13 TGTGCCAGCATCAGCTGGGGATCCTACGAGCAGTACTTC CASISWGSYEQYF
TRBJ1-2 TRBV3-1 . . 15 TGTGCCAGCAGCCAAGATGCAGGGCTCAGCTATGGCTACACCTTC CASSQDAGLSYGYTF
TRBJ2-1 TRBV5-1 . TRBD2 18 TGCGCCAGCAGCTTACTTCAAGGGACTAGCGGGGGGGACAATGAGCAGTTCTTC CASSLLQGTSGGDNEQFF
TRBJ2-1 TRBV7-3 few . 15 TGTGCCAGCAGTTCCACCACCGGGAGAGGCAATGAGCAGTTCTTC CASSSTTGRGNEQFF
TRBJ1-5 TRBV7-9 . TRBD1 14 TGTGCCAGCAGCCAAGGGACAGGGAGTCAGCCCCAGCATTTT CASSQGTGSQPQHF
TRBJ1-2 TRBV24-1 . TRBD1 14 TGTGCCACCAGTGATCCAGGGGGTTACTATGGCTACACCTTC CATSDPGGYYGYTF
TRBJ2-2 TRBV11-3 . TRBD2 15 TGTGCCAGCACACCTCTAGCGGTTAACACCGGGGAGCTGTTTTTT CASTPLAVNTGELFF
TRBJ1-1 TRBV12-3/TRBV12-4 many . 13 TGTGCCAGCACCTTGATTGGGAACACTGAAGCTTTCTTT CASTLIGNTEAFF
TRBJ1-2 TRBV12-5 . . 14 TGTGCTAGTGGTTTGGGTGCCAGGGACTATGGCTACACCTTC CASGLGARDYGYTF
TRBJ1-1 TRBV7-9 few . 15 TGTGCCAGCAGCTTAGCGGTAGGCATGAACACTGAAGCTTTCTTT CASSLAVGMNTEAFF
TRBJ2-7 TRBV7-9 . . 15 TGTGCCAGCAGCTTAGTGGCGGGCCTTCGCGACGAGCAGTACTTC CASSLVAGLRDEQYF
TRBJ2-2 TRBV7-2 many . 14 TGTGCCAGCAGCTTGACAGTGAACACCGGGGAGCTGTTTTTT CASSLTVNTGELFF
TRBJ1-1 TRBV6-4 few TRBD1 14 TGTGCCAGCAGTACCGGACAGGCGATGACTGAAGCTTTCTTT CASSTGQAMTEAFF
TRBJ2-2 TRBV4-1 few . 15 TGCGCCAGCAGCCATAGGACAGCGAACACCGGGGAGCTGTTTTTT CASSHRTANTGELFF
TRBJ1-2 TRBV7-2 few . 12 TGTGCCAGCAGCTTTGTACAGTATGGCTACACCTTC CASSFVQYGYTF
TRBJ2-1 TRBV10-3 few TRBD2 23 TGTGCCATCAGTGGTCCCAAAACCACCGGACTAGCGGGGGGCAATCGCTCCTACAATGAGCAGTTCTTC CAISGPKTTGLAGGNRSYNEQFF
TRBJ2-1 TRBV7-9 few . 16 TGTGCCAGCAGTCCGCGCCGGGCTACCTCCTACAATGAGCAGTTCTTC CASSPRRATSYNEQFF
TRBJ2-4 TRBV24-1 few . 13 TGTGCCACCAGTGATATAGGTCTAAACATTCAGTACTTC CATSDIGLNIQYF